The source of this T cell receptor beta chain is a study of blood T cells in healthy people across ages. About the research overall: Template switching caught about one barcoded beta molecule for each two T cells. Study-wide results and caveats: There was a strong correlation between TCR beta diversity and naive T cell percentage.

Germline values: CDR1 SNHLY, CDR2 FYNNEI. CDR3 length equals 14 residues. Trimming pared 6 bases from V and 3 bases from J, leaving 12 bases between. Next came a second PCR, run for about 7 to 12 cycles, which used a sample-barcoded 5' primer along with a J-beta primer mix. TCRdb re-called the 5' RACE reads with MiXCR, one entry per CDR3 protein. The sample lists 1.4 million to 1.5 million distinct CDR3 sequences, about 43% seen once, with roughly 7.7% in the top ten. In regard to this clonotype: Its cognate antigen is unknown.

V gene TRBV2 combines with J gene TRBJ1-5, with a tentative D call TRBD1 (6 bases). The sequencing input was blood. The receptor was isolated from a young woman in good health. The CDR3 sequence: CASSPGVHNQPQHF. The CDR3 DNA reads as TGTGCCAGCAGCCCAGGGGTCCACAATCAGCCCCAGCATTTT.